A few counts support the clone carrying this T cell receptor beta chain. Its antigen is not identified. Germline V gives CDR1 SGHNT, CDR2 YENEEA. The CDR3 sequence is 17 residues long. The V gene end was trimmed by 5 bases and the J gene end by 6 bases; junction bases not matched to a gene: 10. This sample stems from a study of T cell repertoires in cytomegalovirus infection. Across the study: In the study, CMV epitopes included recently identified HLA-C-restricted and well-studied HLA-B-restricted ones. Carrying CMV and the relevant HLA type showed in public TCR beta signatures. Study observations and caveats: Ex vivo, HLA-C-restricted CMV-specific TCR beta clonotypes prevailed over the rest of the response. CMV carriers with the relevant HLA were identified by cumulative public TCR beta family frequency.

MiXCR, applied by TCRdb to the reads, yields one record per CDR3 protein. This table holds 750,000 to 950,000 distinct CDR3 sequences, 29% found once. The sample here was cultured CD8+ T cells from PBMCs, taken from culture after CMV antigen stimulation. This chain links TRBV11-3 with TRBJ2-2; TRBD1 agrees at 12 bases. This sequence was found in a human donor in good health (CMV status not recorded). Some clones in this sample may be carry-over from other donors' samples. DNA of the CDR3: TGTGCCAGCAGCCCTACAACGGGACAGGGGGCTTCCGGGGAGCTGTTTTTT. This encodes CASSPTTGQGASGELFF.